Here is one T cell receptor beta chain with its context. The protocol was immunoSEQ multiplex PCR, while the TCRdb copy is restricted to in-frame clones and leaves out a portion. This sample yields a few hundred thousand clones, of which about 81% are seen a single time; approximately 4.3% belongs to the top ten. This entry comes from a study of blood T cell repertoires in COVID-19. The CDR3 consists of 15 residues. V dropped 3 bases and J dropped 2 bases, with 10 bases sitting between them. Germline assignment: CDR1 SEHNR and CDR2 FQNEAQ (reference sequence). The sequenced sample consisted of PBMCs or T cells enriched from blood (not recorded which). The sequence came from a man between 25 and 39 years old with acute COVID-19. J is TRBJ2-2 and V is TRBV7-9; D gene unclear. The CDR3 protein is CASSFETTNTGELFF. As DNA, the CDR3 is TGTGCCAGCAGCTTTGAGACAACAAACACCGGGGAGCTGTTTTTT. Variable domain in full (rest from reference TRBV7-9 and TRBJ2-2): DTGVSQNPRHKITKRGQNVTFRCDPISEHNRLYWYRQTLGQGPEFLTYFQNEAQLEKSRLLSDRFSAERPKGSFSTLEIQRTEQGDSAMYLCASSFETTNTGELFFGEGSRLTVL.